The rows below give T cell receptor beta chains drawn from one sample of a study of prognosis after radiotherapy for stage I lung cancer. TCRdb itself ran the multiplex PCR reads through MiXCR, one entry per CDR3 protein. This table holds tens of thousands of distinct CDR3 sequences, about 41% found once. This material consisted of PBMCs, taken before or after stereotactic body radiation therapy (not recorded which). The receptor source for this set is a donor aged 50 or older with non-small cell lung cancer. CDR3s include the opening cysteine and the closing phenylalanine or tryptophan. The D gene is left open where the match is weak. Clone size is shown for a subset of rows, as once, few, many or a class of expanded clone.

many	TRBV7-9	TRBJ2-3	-	CASSFGGTDTQYF	TGTGCCAGCAGCTTTGGGGGAACTGATACGCAGTATTTT
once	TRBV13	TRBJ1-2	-	CASSFSGTAGYTF	TGTGCCAGCAGCTTCAGTGGCACGGCTGGCTACACCTTC
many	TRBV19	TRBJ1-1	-	CASSKDRDTEAFF	TGTGCCAGTAGTAAGGACCGCGACACTGAAGCTTTCTTT
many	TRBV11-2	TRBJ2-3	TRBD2	CASSSGLAGGTDTQYF	TGTGCCAGCAGCTCCGGACTAGCGGGAGGCACAGATACGCAGTATTTT
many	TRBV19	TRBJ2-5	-	CASSTGGGETQYF	TGTGCCAGTAGTACAGGTGGGGGAGAGACCCAGTACTTC
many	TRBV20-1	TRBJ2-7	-	CSALPISSYEQYF	TGCAGTGCTCTTCCCATATCCTCCTACGAGCAGTACTTC
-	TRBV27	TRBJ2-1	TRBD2	CASRGTSGLNEQFF	TGTGCCAGCAGGGGGACTAGCGGACTCAATGAGCAGTTCTTC
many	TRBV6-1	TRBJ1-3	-	CASSGLGISSGNTIYF	TGTGCCAGCAGTGGTCTGGGCATAAGCTCTGGAAACACCATATATTTT
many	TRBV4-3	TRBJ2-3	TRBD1	CASSQQGARRQYF	TGCGCCAGCAGCCAACAGGGGGCGCGTCGACAGTATTTT
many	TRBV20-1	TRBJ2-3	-	CSARRYYEDTQYF	TGCAGTGCTAGAAGATACTACGAGGATACGCAGTATTTT
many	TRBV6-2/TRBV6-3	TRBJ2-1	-	CASRILGVGVDEQFF	TGTGCCAGCAGAATACTCGGGGTTGGGGTGGATGAGCAGTTCTTC
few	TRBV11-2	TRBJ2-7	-	CASSLGGPYEQYF	TGTGCCAGCAGCTTAGGGGGGCCCTACGAGCAGTACTTC
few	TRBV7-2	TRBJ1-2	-	CASSSDGYGYTF	TGTGCCAGCAGCTCGGACGGTTATGGCTACACCTTC
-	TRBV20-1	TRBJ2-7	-	CSASTTLSYEQYF	TGCAGTGCTTCCACAACCCTTTCCTACGAGCAGTACTTC
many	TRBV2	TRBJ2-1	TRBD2	CASSEMGLADYNEQFF	TGTGCCAGCAGTGAAATGGGACTAGCGGACTACAATGAGCAGTTCTTC
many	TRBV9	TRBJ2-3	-	CASSLAGAGTDTQYF	TGTGCCAGCAGCCTCGCGGGGGCAGGCACAGATACGCAGTATTTT
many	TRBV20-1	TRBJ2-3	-	CSARDPSTDTQYF	TGCAGTGCTAGAGATCCTAGCACAGATACGCAGTATTTT
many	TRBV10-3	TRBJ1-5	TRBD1	CAISESTPGQGNQPQHF	TGTGCCATCAGTGAGTCGACTCCGGGACAGGGCAATCAGCCCCAGCATTTT
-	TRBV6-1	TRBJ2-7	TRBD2	CASKLGTSGSGEQYF	TGTGCCAGCAAACTAGGGACTAGCGGGAGTGGTGAGCAGTACTTC
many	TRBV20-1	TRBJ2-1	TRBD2	CSATPQRGSSYNEQFF	TGCAGTGCTACTCCTCAGCGGGGGAGCTCCTACAATGAGCAGTTCTTC
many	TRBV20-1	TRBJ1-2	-	CSARDLVGLIWHYGYTF	TGCAGTGCTAGAGATCTGGTCGGACTTATCTGGCACTATGGCTACACCTTC
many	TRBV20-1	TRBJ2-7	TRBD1	CSASRDRDYEQYF	TGCAGTGCTAGCCGGGACAGGGATTACGAGCAGTACTTC
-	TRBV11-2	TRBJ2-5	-	CASSLEGASLQETQYF	TGTGCCAGCAGCTTAGAGGGTGCGTCCCTCCAAGAGACCCAGTACTTC
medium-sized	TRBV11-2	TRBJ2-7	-	CASSLEELSPYEQYF	TGTGCCAGCAGCTTAGAAGAGTTGTCGCCCTACGAGCAGTACTTC
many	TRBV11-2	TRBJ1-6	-	CASSSANSPLHF	TGTGCCAGCAGCTCTGCTAATTCACCCCTCCACTTT
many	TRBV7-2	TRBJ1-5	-	CASSPRGVEAQHF	TGTGCCAGCAGCCCGAGGGGGGTAGAAGCCCAGCATTTT
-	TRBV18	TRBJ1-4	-	CASSGTEAVYEKLFF	TGTGCCAGCTCAGGGACCGAGGCCGTATATGAAAAACTGTTTTTT
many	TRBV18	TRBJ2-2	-	CASSLAGSGELFF	TGTGCCAGCTCTCTGGCGGGGTCCGGGGAGCTGTTTTTT
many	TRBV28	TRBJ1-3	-	CASSPFWDPRGSGNTIYF	TGTGCCAGCAGCCCTTTTTGGGACCCTCGGGGGTCTGGAAACACCATATATTTT
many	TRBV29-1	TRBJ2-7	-	CSVGTSYEQYF	TGCAGCGTAGGGACCTCCTACGAGCAGTACTTC